This T cell receptor (beta chain) originates from a study of blood T cell repertoires in COVID-19. Across the whole study: From T cells, B-cell-depleted T cells, or PBMCs came the material, which was cDNA or gDNA.

Method: immunoSEQ multiplex PCR; TCRdb's copy keeps in-frame clones and lacks some. The sample records about 270,000 clones, almost 85% being singletons. The CDR3 consists of 15 residues. Germline lookup yields CDR1 SGHNT and CDR2 YYREEE (reference sequence). V dropped 4 bases and J dropped 3 bases, with 17 bases sitting between them. The study recruited people aged 18 to 89 years across about two dozen US areas. The clonotype was recovered from a woman in her 50s with acute COVID-19. The specimen sequenced was PBMCs or T cells enriched from blood (not recorded which). The chain is built from TRBV5-4 and TRBJ2-7; tentatively, D is TRBD2 (6 bases). The DNA for the CDR3 is TGTGCCAGCAGCCCCGGACCGGGACTCATCTACGAGCAGTACTTC. It translates to CASSPGPGLIYEQYF. The full variable domain, its missing parts supplied by reference TRBV5-4 and TRBJ2-7, is ETGVTQSPTHLIKTRGQQVTLRCSSQSGHNTVSWYQQALGQGPQFIFQYYREEENGRGNFPPRFSGLQFPNYSSELNVNALELDDSALYLCASSPGPGLIYEQYFGPGTRLTVT.